The source of this TCR beta chain is a study of blood T cell repertoires in COVID-19. V shed 8 bases and J 1 base; nucleotides not matched to a gene: 12. The CDR3 is 16 residues long. CDR1 is ENHRY, CDR2 SYGVKD, per germline. This clone was counted a single time. Enrollment of patients from Seattle took place during active infection, with longitudinal follow-up. The table came from immunoSEQ multiplex PCR; TCRdb's copy has only in-frame clones and leaves some out. The sample lists a few hundred thousand clones; around 92% were seen once. The specimen was peripheral blood. The clonotype originates from a person aged 18 to 35 with COVID-19, enrolled during active disease. This chain links TRBV10-3 with TRBJ2-3; TRBD1 aligns across 7 bases. This CDR3 is CAIAGQDRRGTDTQYF. CDR3 nucleotides: TGTGCCATCGCCGGTCAGGACAGGAGAGGCACAGATACGCAGTATTTT.